This TCR beta chain stems from a study of T cell responses to AZD1222 COVID-19 vaccine. Method: immunoSEQ multiplex PCR; TCRdb's copy keeps in-frame clones and lacks some. The profile covers about 150,000 clones, with roughly 90% appearing a single time and 3% to 3.5% taken by the ten largest. J gave up 1 base and V 6 bases, and 5 bases lay outside the gene matches. The CDR3 spans 13 residues. Germline V gives CDR1 SQVTM, CDR2 ANQGSEA. The V gene is TRBV29-1, the J gene TRBJ2-7; 8 positions match TRBD2. Sequenced here: peripheral blood, sampled 28 days after the second AZD1222 dose. The sequence derives from an adult who received the AZD1222 COVID-19 vaccine. CDR3 DNA: TGCAGCGTCAAGACTAGCGAGTCCTACGAGCAGTACTTC. It is translated as CSVKTSESYEQYF.